These 28 T cell receptor beta chains share one sample of origin, sequenced in a study of T cell repertoires in cytomegalovirus infection. TCRdb ran MiXCR on the reads and lists one entry per CDR3 protein. The repertoire has more than 85,000 distinct CDR3 sequences, 20% to 30% of them found once; the top ten carry 35% to 50%. Sequences were obtained from CD8+ T cells from PBMCs. These receptors were obtained from a human donor in good health (CMV status not recorded). Some clones in this sample may be carry-over from other donors' samples.

CDR3 in DNA: TGTGCCAGCAGCCCACCTACCCTCTATGGCTACACCTTC. As protein: CASSPPTLYGYTF. J is TRBJ1-2 and V is TRBV7-8; D is unresolved. V dropped 5 bases and J dropped 4 bases, with 11 bases sitting between them. Germline CDR1 and CDR2: SGHVS and FQNEAQ. There are 13 residues in the CDR3.

This clonotype was counted at least ten times. This chain links TRBV7-6 with TRBJ1-3; 10 nucleotides agree with TRBD1. The V segment lost 5 bases and the J segment 8 bases; nucleotides outside the gene matches: 18. CDR1 and CDR2 (germline): SGHVS, FNYEAQ. The CDR3 sequence is 18 residues long. DNA for the CDR3: TGTGCCAGCAGCCAGTTAACCAACCGGGACAGGGGTCGGGACACCATATATTTT. Translated, it gives CASSQLTNRDRGRDTIYF.

The V gene is TRBV6-2 or TRBV6-3, the J gene TRBJ2-1; TRBD2 aligns across 9 bases. The CDR3 runs 18 residues. J was trimmed by 6 bases and V by 2 bases; bases with no gene match: 14. CDR1 is MNHEY and CDR2 is SVGEGT in the germline V gene. The CDR3 region is CASSYIRLAGTAGNEQFF. The CDR3 nucleotides read TGTGCCAGCAGTTACATCCGTCTAGCGGGGACGGCAGGCAATGAGCAGTTCTTC.

This clonotype was recorded many times. V usage is TRBV5-1 and J usage is TRBJ1-2, with 9 bases fitting TRBD1. The CDR3 runs to 17 residues. Per the germline V gene, CDR1 is SGHRS and CDR2 is YFSETQ. Trimming at V came to 0 bases and at J to 7 bases, leaving 13 bases not matched to a gene. This CDR3 is CASSLEPGTGLLLGYTF. CDR3 nucleotides: TGCGCCAGCAGCTTGGAACCTGGGACAGGGCTCTTACTTGGCTACACCTTC.

The J gene is TRBJ1-2, the V gene TRBV2; D not resolved. The germline V gene has CDR1 SNHLY and CDR2 FYNNEI. The V end lost 3 bases, the J end lost 7 bases, and 12 bases lay between the germline ends. The length of the CDR3 is 13 residues. The CDR3, as DNA: TGTGCCAGCAGTGACCCAGTGGCGGTTGGCTACACCTTC. Translated: CASSDPVAVGYTF.

In this sample, this clonotype turned up a few times. The CDR3 here is CASSPGLAGAYNEQFF. CDR3 in DNA: TGTGCCAGCAGCCCGGGGCTAGCGGGAGCCTACAATGAGCAGTTCTTC. V gene TRBV7-3 combines with J gene TRBJ2-1, with 10 bases aligning to TRBD2. Germline lookup yields CDR1 SGHTA and CDR2 FQGTGA. J gave up 2 bases and V 5 bases, and 6 bases lay outside the gene matches. The CDR3 covers 16 residues.

Many counts were recorded for this clonotype. The chain employs TRBV7-9 and TRBJ2-7; possibly TRBD1 or TRBD2 for D (5 bases each). This CDR3 has 14 amino acids. The V end lost 2 bases, the J end lost 0 bases, and 8 bases lay between the germline ends. Germline assignment: CDR1 SEHNR and CDR2 FQNEAQ (reference sequence). DNA of the CDR3: TGTGCCAGCAGCTTATGGGGGAGCTCCTACGAGCAGTACTTC. This codes for CASSLWGSSYEQYF.

In this sample, this clonotype turned up many times. The chain is built from TRBV3-1 and TRBJ2-7, with 7 bases fitting TRBD2. The CDR3 spans 17 residues. After removal of 1 base from V and 5 bases from J, the junction contained 14 bases not matched to a gene. Germline V gene lookup returns CDR1 LGHDT and CDR2 YNNKEL (reference sequence). The CDR3: CASSQVIGGRVFNEQYF. The DNA for the CDR3 is TGTGCCAGCAGCCAAGTTATTGGCGGGAGAGTTTTCAACGAGCAGTACTTC.

This clonotype showed up many times. The CDR3 DNA is TGTGCCAGCAGCTTCCGACAGGCCCTGGGCAATCAGCCCCAGCATTTT. Its translation: CASSFRQALGNQPQHF. The chain employs TRBV7-2 and TRBJ1-5, with D perhaps TRBD1 (6 bases). The CDR3 sequence is 16 residues long. V was cut by 3 bases and J by 2 bases, with 14 bases left in between. The germline V gene encodes CDR1 SGHTA and CDR2 FQGNSA.

A remark on this clonotype: This may come from a read error, since a much larger clone is one base off. The chain couples TRBV4-3 to TRBJ2-1; D gene unclear. CDR1 is LGHNA, CDR2 YSLEER, per germline. The CDR3 runs 16 residues. The chain's CDR3 is CANSQDGRSSYNEQFF. In DNA form, the CDR3 reads TGCGCCAACAGCCAAGATGGGCGTTCCTCCTACAATGAGCAGTTCTTC.

This clonotype was counted at least ten times. This chain connects TRBV7-3 to TRBJ2-1, with D tentatively TRBD1 (6 bases). CDR1 and CDR2 (germline): SGHTA, FQGTGA. This CDR3 comprises 12 residues. V dropped 5 bases and J dropped 8 bases, with 10 bases sitting between them. CDR3: CASSDTGYEQFF. In nucleotides, the CDR3 is TGTGCCAGCAGCGATACAGGGTATGAGCAGTTCTTC.

This chain joins TRBV12-5 and TRBJ1-1; TRBD1 agrees at 8 bases. The germline gives CDR1 LGHNT, CDR2 FRNRAP. The CDR3 is 17 amino acids. J gave up 3 bases and V 7 bases, and 16 bases lay outside the gene matches. For the CDR3, the DNA is TGTGCTAGTGACTTAGCCGGGACAGGTACGCCGGACACTGAAGCTTTCTTT. Translating it yields CASDLAGTGTPDTEAFF.

The chain links TRBV29-1 to TRBJ2-5; 9 bases align to TRBD1. From germline, CDR1 is SQVTM and CDR2 ANQGSEA. The CDR3 is 14 residues long. With 2 bases clipped from V and 3 bases from J, the junction kept 4 bases outside the gene matches. CDR3 protein: CSVERDRAEETQYF. CDR3 DNA: TGCAGCGTTGAAAGGGACAGGGCCGAAGAGACCCAGTACTTC.

This clonotype was recorded at least ten times. This chain connects TRBV4-2 to TRBJ2-5; D might be TRBD2 (5 bases). V was trimmed by 0 bases and J by 4 bases, leaving 12 bases between them. From germline, CDR1 is LGHNA and CDR2 YNFKEQ. This CDR3 contains 15 residues. The CDR3 DNA sequence: TGTGCCAGCAGCCAAGAAGCGGTCTCCTTAGAGACCCAGTACTTC. Amino acid sequence: CASSQEAVSLETQYF.

There are many counts of this clonotype. This chain uses TRBV7-2 with TRBJ1-4; maybe TRBD1 (5 bases). The CDR3 has 15 amino acids. V shed 4 bases and J shed 8 bases, with 17 bases lying between them. Germline CDR1 reads SGHTA; CDR2 reads FQGNSA. CDR3 in amino acids: CASSSSGSRFEKLFF. The CDR3 region has the DNA TGTGCCAGCAGCTCCTCAGGGTCACGTTTCGAAAAACTGTTTTTT.

The gene calls are TRBV2 and TRBJ2-7; a weak D match, TRBD2 (5 bases). The CDR3 is 12 residues long. The V gene lost 7 bases and the J gene lost 3 bases, with 10 bases spanning the gap. The germline V gene encodes CDR1 SNHLY and CDR2 FYNNEI. The CDR3 coding sequence is TGTGCCAGCAAAACGGGATACTACGAGCAGTACTTC. Protein product: CASKTGYYEQYF.

This clonotype was seen many times. This chain connects TRBV20-1 to TRBJ2-4; D gene unclear. Trimming stripped 7 bases from V and 0 bases from J, with 13 bases between. In germline, CDR1 is DFQATT, CDR2 SNEGSKA (reference sequence). This CDR3 contains 14 residues. The CDR3 nucleotides are TGCAGTGTTTCGGGCTTGATAGCCAAAAACATTCAGTACTTC. It encodes CSVSGLIAKNIQYF.

Only a few counts were recorded for this clonotype. V usage is TRBV7-6 and J usage is TRBJ2-3; perhaps D is TRBD1 or TRBD2 (5 bases each). The CDR3 is made up of 14 amino acids. V lost 7 bases and J 6 bases, leaving 17 bases between the germline ends. CDR1 and CDR2 (germline): SGHVS, FNYEAQ. CDR3 loop: CASNYRDLRDTQYF. In DNA, the CDR3 is TGTGCCAGCAACTACCGGGACCTCAGGGATACGCAGTATTTT.

This clonotype was observed many times. The CDR3 loop reads CASSPGRDYEQYF. CDR3 in DNA: TGTGCCAGCAGCCCCGGAAGGGACTACGAGCAGTACTTC. This rearrangement joins TRBV7-9 to TRBJ2-7; D remains ambiguous. The CDR3 sequence is 13 residues long. Germline V gene sequence: CDR1 SEHNR, CDR2 FQNEAQ (reference sequence). With 5 bases removed from V and 3 bases from J, the gap between germline ends came to 11 bases. Using reference TRBV7-9 and TRBJ2-7 for the parts outside the CDR3, the full variable domain is DTGVSQNPRHKITKRGQNVTFRCDPISEHNRLYWYRQTLGQGPEFLTYFQNEAQLEKSRLLSDRFSAERPKGSFSTLEIQRTEQGDSAMYLCASSPGRDYEQYFGPGTRLTVT.

This clonotype showed up many times. J is TRBJ2-1 and V is TRBV11-3; TRBD2 matches at 9 bases. This CDR3 region has 18 residues. CDR1 SGHNT and CDR2 YENEEA come from the germline V gene. J gave up 2 bases and V 1 base, and 9 bases lay outside the gene matches. The CDR3 nucleotides are TGTGCCAGCAGCTTAGGAGGTAATAGCGGGGGTGCCTACAATGAGCAGTTCTTC. This translates into CASSLGGNSGGAYNEQFF. Drawing the rest from reference TRBV11-3 and TRBJ2-1, the complete variable domain is EAGVVQSPRYKIIEKKQPVAFWCNPISGHNTLYWYLQNLGQGPELLIRYENEEAVDDSQLPKDRFSAERLKGVDSTLKIQPAELGDSAVYLCASSLGGNSGGAYNEQFFGPGTRLTVL.

This chain connects TRBV7-2 to TRBJ2-7, with 9 bases matching TRBD1. After removal of 6 bases from V and 2 bases from J, the junction contained 8 bases not matched to a gene. Germline V gives CDR1 SGHTA, CDR2 FQGNSA. The CDR3 sequence is 15 residues long. CDR3 loop: CASRPRDRDTYEQYF. DNA of the CDR3: TGTGCCAGCAGACCCCGGGACAGGGACACCTACGAGCAGTACTTC.

This clonotype was counted many times. The J gene is TRBJ2-1, the V gene TRBV7-2; no definite D call. Looked up from germline, CDR1 is SGHTA and CDR2 is FQGNSA. With 2 bases removed from V and 4 bases from J, the gap between germline ends came to 9 bases. This CDR3 has 14 residues. The CDR3 here is CASSLRVGYNEQFF. CDR3 coding DNA: TGTGCCAGCAGCTTAAGGGTGGGTTACAATGAGCAGTTCTTC.

This clonotype turned up a few times. The V and J genes are TRBV14 and TRBJ1-2, with 8 bases that match TRBD1. CDR3 length: 14 residues. V lost 1 base and J lost 4; bases outside the gene matches: 2. The germline CDR1 and CDR2 sequences are SGHDN and FVKESK. The CDR3 DNA sequence: TGTGCCAGCAGCCAAGGGACAGGGCCCTATGGCTACACCTTC. It translates to CASSQGTGPYGYTF.

This clonotype was recorded many times. The rearrangement uses TRBV7-9 and TRBJ1-3; D gene ambiguous. The CDR3 spans 14 residues. Germline CDR1 SEHNR, CDR2 FQNEAQ (reference sequence). V lost 5 bases to trimming and J lost 0 bases, with 8 bases between them. Here the CDR3 DNA reads TGTGCCAGCAGCCCGAAGATCTCTGGAAACACCATATATTTT. Its protein is CASSPKISGNTIYF.

This clonotype was counted only a few times. V gene TRBV7-3 combines with J gene TRBJ2-1; 8 bases are shared with TRBD1. Germline trimming cut 6 bases from V and 1 base from J; bases unmatched to any gene: 20. CDR1 and CDR2 (germline): SGHTA, FQGTGA. CDR3 length: 20 amino acids. For the CDR3, the DNA is TGTGCCAGCAGATTTCCCACCGGGACAGGCGACGGTAATTCCTACAATGAGCAGTTCTTC. Translation: CASRFPTGTGDGNSYNEQFF.

Ten or more counts support this clonotype. This rearrangement joins TRBV7-9 to TRBJ1-5; no clear D. The CDR3 loop spans 15 amino acids. Looked up from germline, CDR1 is SEHNR and CDR2 is FQNEAQ (reference sequence). V was trimmed by 1 base and J by 1 base, leaving 8 bases between them. The CDR3 region has the DNA TGTGCCAGCAGCTTAGGATATGAGAGCAATCAGCCCCAGCATTTT. It encodes CASSLGYESNQPQHF.

This chain uses TRBV7-3 with TRBJ2-3; D remains ambiguous. The germline gives CDR1 SGHTA, CDR2 FQGTGA. The CDR3 is made up of 13 amino acids. V lost 2 bases and J 6 bases, leaving 9 bases between the germline ends. Here the CDR3 DNA reads TGTGCCAGCAGCTTAGGTTTGACCGATACGCAGTATTTT. Its translation is CASSLGLTDTQYF.

V and J are TRBV20-1 and TRBJ2-6; D is perhaps TRBD1 (6 bases). The CDR3 runs 15 residues. The ends were cut back, 4 bases at V and 0 bases at J, with 10 bases in the middle. Germline assignment: CDR1 DFQATT and CDR2 SNEGSKA (reference sequence). The CDR3 region has the DNA TGCAGTGCTATTCGCAGGGGCTCTGGGGCCAACGTCCTGACTTTC. Amino acid sequence: CSAIRRGSGANVLTF.